The clone carrying this T cell receptor beta chain appeared a single time. Its antigen is unidentified. Possible read error: a much larger clone is one base away. Germline V gene lookup returns CDR1 GTSNPN and CDR2 SVGIG (reference sequence). V lost 8 bases, J lost 3 bases, and 16 bases lay in between. The CDR3 has 13 amino acids. This specimen belongs to a study of T cells in Graves' hyperthyroidism and ophthalmopathy. Authors of the study amplified TCR beta CDR3 regions from RNA transcripts. When the TCR CDR3 underwent first-round RT-PCR, the HTBI primer set was used. TCRdb used MiXCR to reprocess the multiplex PCR reads, holding one entry per CDR3 protein. The sample records roughly 500,000 distinct CDR3 sequences, around 45% being singletons. Study-level results: The blood repertoire included most of the expanded thyroid clonotypes above 0.001. Through a model of 13 V-J features, ophthalmopathy was separated from stable hyperthyroidism. Model output signaled ophthalmopathy a median approximately six months ahead of onset.

Pregnant or lactating patients were excluded, as were those with uncontrolled infection or other autoimmune disease. The TCR was taken from an adult woman with Graves' disease, either hyperthyroidism or ophthalmopathy (not recorded which). The V and J genes are TRBV30 and TRBJ1-1; a possible D gene is TRBD1 (5 bases). The material sequenced was peripheral blood or thyroid tissue (not recorded which). The chain's CDR3 is CAGTLEEDTEAFF. CDR3 nucleotides: TGTGCCGGGACCCTCGAGGAGGACACTGAAGCTTTCTTT.